Sequencing of this TCR beta chain was carried out in a study of T-cell reconstitution after alpha-beta-depleted transplantation in children. The germline V gene encodes CDR1 LGHNA and CDR2 YSLEER. The CDR3 loop spans 16 amino acids. With V trimmed by 2 bases and J by 3 bases, 6 bases remained unmatched. TCRbeta library preparation incorporated unique molecular identifiers. TCRdb fed the PCR reads into MiXCR, producing one record per CDR3 protein. The data hold over 200,000 distinct CDR3 sequences, with roughly a tenth observed a single time. J is TRBJ2-1 and V is TRBV4-3, with 8 bases lining up with TRBD1. The source is a human donor who donated a stem cell graft to a child with acute lymphoblastic leukemia. Sample: PBMCs from the stem cell graft donor, taken from the stem cell graft. CDR3 coding DNA: TGCGCCAGCAGCCAAAATACCGGGACAGGCTACAATGAGCAGTTCTTC. Amino acid sequence: CASSQNTGTGYNEQFF.